The TCR beta chain described here comes from a study of T cell clonotyping in hematopoietic cell transplantation. At the level of the study: Cytoreduction preceded collection of pretransplant recipient samples. Overall study results and limits: At the given depth, recipient repertoires were over 97% de novo clonotypes. After transplant, recipient diversity fell while pathologically expanded clonotypes grew through day 180.

This clone came up once. Its antigen is undetermined. Germline lookup yields CDR1 MDHEN and CDR2 SYDVKM. The germline V and J ends were trimmed by 3 bases and 5 bases, with 15 bases remaining between them. CDR3 length: 15 residues. The protocol was immunoSEQ multiplex PCR, while the TCRdb copy is restricted to in-frame clones and leaves out a portion. The sample consists of 8,900 or so clones, 87% of them appearing once. Time point reported: recipient sample about 28 days before transplant, after cytoreduction. Samples: about 28 days before transplant, then days 30, 100 and 180 after. This clonotype was sampled from a woman aged 55-70 years with acute myeloid leukemia. Some clones in this sample may be carry-over from other donors' samples. Sequences were derived from peripheral blood mononuclear cells, sampled before stem cell transplant. V and J are TRBV28 and TRBJ2-3; tentative D call: TRBD2 (7 bases). CDR3 nucleotides: TGTGCCAGCAGTTTCGCAGGGGAGGGAAGAGATACGCAGTATTTT. Translation gives CASSFAGEGRDTQYF.